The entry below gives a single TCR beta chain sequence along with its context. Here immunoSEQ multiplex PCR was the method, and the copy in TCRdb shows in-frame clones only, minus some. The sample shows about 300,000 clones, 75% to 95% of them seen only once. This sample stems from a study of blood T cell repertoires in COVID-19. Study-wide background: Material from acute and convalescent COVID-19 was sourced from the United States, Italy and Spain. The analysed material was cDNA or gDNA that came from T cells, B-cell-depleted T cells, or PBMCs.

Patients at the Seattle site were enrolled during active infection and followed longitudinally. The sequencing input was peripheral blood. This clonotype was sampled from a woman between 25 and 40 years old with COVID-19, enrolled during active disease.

In DNA, the CDR3 is TGTGCCAGCAGCGTAGACCCCCTAGCGGGAGTTCGGAATGAGCAGTTCTTC. Residues: CASSVDPLAGVRNEQFF. The chain couples TRBV9 to TRBJ2-1; 10 bases map to TRBD2. The V and J ends lost 0 bases and 7 bases, in that order; junction bases with no gene match: 10. This CDR3 is 17 amino acids long. Germline CDR1 reads SGDLS; CDR2 reads YYNGEE.